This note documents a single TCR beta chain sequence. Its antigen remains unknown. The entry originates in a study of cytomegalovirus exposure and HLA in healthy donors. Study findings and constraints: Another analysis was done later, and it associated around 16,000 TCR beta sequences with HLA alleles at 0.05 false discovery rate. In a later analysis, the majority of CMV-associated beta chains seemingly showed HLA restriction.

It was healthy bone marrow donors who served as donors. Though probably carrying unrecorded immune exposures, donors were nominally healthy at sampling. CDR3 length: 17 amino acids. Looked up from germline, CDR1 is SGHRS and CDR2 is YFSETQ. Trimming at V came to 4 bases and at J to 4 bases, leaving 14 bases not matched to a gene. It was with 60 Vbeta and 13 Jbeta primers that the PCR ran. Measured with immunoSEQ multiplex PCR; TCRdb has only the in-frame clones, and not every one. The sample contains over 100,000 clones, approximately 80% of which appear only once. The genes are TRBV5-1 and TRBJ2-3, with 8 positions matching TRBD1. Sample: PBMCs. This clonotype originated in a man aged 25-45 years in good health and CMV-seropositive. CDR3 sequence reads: CASSRTPGGSSADTQYF. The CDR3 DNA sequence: TGCGCCAGCAGCCGAACCCCAGGGGGCTCGAGCGCAGATACGCAGTATTTT.